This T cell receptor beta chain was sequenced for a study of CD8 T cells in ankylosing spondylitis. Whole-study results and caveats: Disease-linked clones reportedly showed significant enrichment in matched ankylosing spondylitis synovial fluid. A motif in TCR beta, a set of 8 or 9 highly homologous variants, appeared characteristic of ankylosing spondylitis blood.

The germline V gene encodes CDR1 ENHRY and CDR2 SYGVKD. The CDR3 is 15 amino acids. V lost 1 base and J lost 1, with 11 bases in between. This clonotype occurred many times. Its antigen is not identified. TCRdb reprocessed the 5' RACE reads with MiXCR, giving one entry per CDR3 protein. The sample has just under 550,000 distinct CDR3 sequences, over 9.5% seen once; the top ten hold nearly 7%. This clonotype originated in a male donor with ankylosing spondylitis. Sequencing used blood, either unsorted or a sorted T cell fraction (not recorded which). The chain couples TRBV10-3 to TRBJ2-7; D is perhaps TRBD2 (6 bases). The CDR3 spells CAISEFLGLSYEQYV. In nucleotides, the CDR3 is TGTGCCATCAGTGAGTTCTTGGGACTTTCCTACGAGCAGTACGTC.